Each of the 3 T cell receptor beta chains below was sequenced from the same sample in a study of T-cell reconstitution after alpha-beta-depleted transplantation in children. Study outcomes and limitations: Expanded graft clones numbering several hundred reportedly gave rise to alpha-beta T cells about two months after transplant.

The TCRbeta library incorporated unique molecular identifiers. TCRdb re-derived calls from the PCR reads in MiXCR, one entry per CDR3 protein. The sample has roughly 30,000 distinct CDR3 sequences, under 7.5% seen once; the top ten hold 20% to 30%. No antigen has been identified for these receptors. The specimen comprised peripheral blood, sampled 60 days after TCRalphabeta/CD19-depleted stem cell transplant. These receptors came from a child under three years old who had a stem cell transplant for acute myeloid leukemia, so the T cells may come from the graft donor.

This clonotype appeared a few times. Written as DNA, the CDR3 is TGCAGTGCTAGGCCTTACAGTGCAACTAATGAAAAACTGTTTTTT. Translating it yields CSARPYSATNEKLFF. The chain links TRBV20-1 to TRBJ1-4; the D is unclear. The germline V and J ends were trimmed by 3 bases and 0 bases, with 11 bases remaining between them. The CDR3 consists of 15 residues. Germline CDR1 and CDR2: DFQATT and SNEGSKA (reference sequence).

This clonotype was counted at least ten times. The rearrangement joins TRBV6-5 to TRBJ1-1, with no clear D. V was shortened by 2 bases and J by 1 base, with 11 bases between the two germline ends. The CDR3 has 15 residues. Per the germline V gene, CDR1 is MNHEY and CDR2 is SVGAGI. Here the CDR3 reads CASSYSRNPNTEAFF. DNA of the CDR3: TGTGCCAGCAGTTACAGCAGAAATCCGAACACTGAAGCTTTCTTT.

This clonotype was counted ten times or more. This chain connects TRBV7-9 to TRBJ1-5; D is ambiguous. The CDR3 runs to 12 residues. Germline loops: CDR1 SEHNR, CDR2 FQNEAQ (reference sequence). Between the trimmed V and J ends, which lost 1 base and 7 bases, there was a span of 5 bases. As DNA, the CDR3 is TGTGCCAGCAGCTTAGGGAGCCAGCCCCAGCATTTT. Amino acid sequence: CASSLGSQPQHF.